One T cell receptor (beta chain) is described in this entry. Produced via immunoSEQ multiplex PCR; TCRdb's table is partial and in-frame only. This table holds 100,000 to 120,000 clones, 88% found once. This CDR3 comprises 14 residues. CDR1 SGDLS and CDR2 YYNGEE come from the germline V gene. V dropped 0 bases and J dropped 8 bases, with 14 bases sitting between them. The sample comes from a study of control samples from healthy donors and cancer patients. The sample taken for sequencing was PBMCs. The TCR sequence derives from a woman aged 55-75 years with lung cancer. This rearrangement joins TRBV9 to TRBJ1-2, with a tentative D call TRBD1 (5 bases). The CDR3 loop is CASSVGQLRPGYTF. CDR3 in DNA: TGTGCCAGCAGCGTAGGACAGCTCCGTCCGGGCTACACCTTC.